This entry is about one T cell receptor (beta chain). Its specificity is not known. Construction of the TCRbeta library involved unique molecular identifiers. TCRdb processed the PCR reads anew with MiXCR; each CDR3 protein has one entry. The sample has 200,000 to 250,000 distinct CDR3 sequences; approximately 8% are singletons. CDR3 size: 16 residues. The trim removed 2 bases at V and 7 bases at J, leaving 7 bases unmatched. Germline CDR1 and CDR2: SGHAT and FQNNGV. These data belong to a study of T-cell reconstitution after alpha-beta-depleted transplantation in children. Study-wide findings and caveats: By one year post-transplant, T-cell counts and diversity largely arose from T cells that were newly produced. Some patients owed their high day-60 TCRbeta diversity to surviving recipient T cells and thymic progenitors. There were reportedly several hundred expanded graft clones from which alpha-beta T cells came about two months after transplant.

V usage is TRBV11-2 and J usage is TRBJ2-3, with TRBD2 identical over 12 bases. The sequencing used PBMCs, mostly from graft donor cells, collected 360 days after TCRalphabeta/CD19-depleted stem cell transplant. The TCR was taken from a male patient aged 2 to 10 who had a stem cell transplant for acute myeloid leukemia, so the T cells may come from the graft donor. The CDR3: CASSLPASGRENTQYF. The DNA for the CDR3 is TGTGCCAGCAGCTTACCCGCTAGCGGGAGGGAGAATACGCAGTATTTT.